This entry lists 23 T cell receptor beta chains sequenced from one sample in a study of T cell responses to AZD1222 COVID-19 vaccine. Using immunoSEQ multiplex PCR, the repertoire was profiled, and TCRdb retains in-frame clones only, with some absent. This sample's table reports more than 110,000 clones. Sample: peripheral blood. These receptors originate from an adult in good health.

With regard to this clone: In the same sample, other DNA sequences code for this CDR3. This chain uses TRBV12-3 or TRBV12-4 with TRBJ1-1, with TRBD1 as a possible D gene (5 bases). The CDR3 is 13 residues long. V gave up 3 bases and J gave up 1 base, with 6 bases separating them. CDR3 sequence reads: CASSLQGNTEAFF. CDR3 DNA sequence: TGTGCCAGCAGTTTGCAGGGGAACACTGAAGCTTTCTTT.

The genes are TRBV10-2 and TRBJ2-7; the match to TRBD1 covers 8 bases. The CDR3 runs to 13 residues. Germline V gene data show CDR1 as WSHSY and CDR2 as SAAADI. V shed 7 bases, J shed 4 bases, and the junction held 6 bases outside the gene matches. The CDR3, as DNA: TGCGCCAGCAAACAGGGGGATTCGTACGAGCAGTACTTC. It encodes CASKQGDSYEQYF.

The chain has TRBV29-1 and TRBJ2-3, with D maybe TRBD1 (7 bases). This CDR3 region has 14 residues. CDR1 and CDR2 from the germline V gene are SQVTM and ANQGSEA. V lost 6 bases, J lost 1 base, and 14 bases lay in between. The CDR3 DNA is TGCAGCGTCGCAGGGGGGTCGGGCACAGATACGCAGTATTTT. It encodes CSVAGGSGTDTQYF.

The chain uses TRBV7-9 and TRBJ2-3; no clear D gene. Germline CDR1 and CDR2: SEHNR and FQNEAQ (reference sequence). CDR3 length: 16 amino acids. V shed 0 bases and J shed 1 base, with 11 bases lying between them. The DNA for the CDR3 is TGTGCCAGCAGCTTAGCGACTCCGCTGGGCACAGATACGCAGTATTTT. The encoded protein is CASSLATPLGTDTQYF.

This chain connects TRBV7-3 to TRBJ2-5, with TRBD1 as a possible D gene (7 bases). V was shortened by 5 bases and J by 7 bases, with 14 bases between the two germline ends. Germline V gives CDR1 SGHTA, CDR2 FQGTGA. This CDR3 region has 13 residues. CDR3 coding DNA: TGTGCCAGCAGCCAGACAGGGACTGGGACCCAGTACTTC. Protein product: CASSQTGTGTQYF.

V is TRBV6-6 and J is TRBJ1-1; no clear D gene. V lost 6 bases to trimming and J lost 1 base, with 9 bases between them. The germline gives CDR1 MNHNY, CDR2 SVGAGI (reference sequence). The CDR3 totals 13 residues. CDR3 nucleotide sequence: TGTGCCAGCAGCCGCTCCCCGAACACTGAAGCTTTCTTT. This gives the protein CASSRSPNTEAFF.

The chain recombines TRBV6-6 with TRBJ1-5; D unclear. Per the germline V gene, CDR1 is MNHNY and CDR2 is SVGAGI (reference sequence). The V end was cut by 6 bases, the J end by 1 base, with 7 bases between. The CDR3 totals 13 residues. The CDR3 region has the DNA TGTGCCAGCAGCCTAGACAGCAATCAGCCCCAGCATTTT. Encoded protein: CASSLDSNQPQHF.

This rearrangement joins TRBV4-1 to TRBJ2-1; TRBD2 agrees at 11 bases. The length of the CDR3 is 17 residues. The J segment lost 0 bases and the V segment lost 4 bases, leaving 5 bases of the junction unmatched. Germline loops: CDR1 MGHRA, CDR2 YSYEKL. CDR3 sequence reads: CASSPAGTSGSYNEQFF. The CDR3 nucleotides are TGCGCCAGCAGCCCGGCCGGGACTAGCGGCTCCTACAATGAGCAGTTCTTC.

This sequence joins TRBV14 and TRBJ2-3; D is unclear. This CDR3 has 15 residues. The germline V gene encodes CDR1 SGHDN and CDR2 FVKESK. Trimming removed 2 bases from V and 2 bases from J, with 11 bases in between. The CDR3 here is CASSQRPNPTDTQYF. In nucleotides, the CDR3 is TGTGCCAGCAGCCAAAGGCCAAACCCCACAGATACGCAGTATTTT.

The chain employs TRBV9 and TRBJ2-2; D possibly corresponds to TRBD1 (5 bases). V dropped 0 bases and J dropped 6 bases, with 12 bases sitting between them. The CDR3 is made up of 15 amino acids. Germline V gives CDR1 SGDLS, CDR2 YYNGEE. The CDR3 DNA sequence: TGTGCCAGCAGCGTAGGGACACTCGGGCCCGGGGAGCTGTTTTTT. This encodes CASSVGTLGPGELFF.

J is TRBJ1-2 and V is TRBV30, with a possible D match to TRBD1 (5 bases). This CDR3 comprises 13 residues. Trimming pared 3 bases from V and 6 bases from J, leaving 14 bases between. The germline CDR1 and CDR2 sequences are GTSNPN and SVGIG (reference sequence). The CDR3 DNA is TGTGCCTGGAGGCCACGGGGGGTCGATGGCTACACCTTC. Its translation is CAWRPRGVDGYTF.

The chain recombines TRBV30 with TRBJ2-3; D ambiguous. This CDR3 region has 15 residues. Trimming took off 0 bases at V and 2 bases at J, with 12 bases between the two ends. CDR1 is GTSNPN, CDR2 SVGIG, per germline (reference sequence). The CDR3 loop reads CAWSVWQDLTDTQYF. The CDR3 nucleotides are TGTGCCTGGAGTGTATGGCAGGACCTCACAGATACGCAGTATTTT.

CDR3 amino acids: CASSLLTSGGLSSYEQYF. The CDR3 DNA follows: TGCGCCAGCAGCTTGCTGACTAGCGGGGGGCTCAGCTCCTACGAGCAGTACTTC. The V gene is TRBV5-1, the J gene TRBJ2-7, with TRBD2 identical over 13 bases. The junction had 7 bases not matched to a gene; V was cut back by 1 base and J by 0 bases. In germline, CDR1 is SGHRS, CDR2 YFSETQ. There are 18 residues in the CDR3.

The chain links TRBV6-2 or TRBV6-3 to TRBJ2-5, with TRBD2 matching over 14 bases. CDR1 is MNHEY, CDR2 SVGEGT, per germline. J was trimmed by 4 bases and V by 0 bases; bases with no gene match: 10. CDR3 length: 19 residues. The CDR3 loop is CASSYSMTSGGVSAETQYF. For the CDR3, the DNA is TGTGCCAGCAGTTACTCGATGACTAGCGGGGGGGTTTCGGCAGAGACCCAGTACTTC.

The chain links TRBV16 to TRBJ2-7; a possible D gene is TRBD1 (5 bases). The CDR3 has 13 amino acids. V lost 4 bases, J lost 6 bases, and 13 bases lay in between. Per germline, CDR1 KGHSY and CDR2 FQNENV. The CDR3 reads CASSLWARAEQYF. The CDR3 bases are TGTGCCAGCAGCCTATGGGCCAGGGCCGAGCAGTACTTC.

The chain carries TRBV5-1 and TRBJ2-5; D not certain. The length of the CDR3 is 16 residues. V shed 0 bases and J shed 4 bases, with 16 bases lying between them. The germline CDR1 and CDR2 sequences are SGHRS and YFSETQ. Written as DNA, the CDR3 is TGCGCCAGCAGCTTGGGACTCCCCAAAACAACAGAGACCCAGTACTTC. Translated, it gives CASSLGLPKTTETQYF.

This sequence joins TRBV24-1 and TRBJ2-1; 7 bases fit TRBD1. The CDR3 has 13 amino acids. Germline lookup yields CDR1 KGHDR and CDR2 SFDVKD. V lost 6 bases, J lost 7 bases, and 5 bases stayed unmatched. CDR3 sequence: CATSKLQGNEQFF. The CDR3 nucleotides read TGTGCCACCAGTAAACTACAGGGGAATGAGCAGTTCTTC.

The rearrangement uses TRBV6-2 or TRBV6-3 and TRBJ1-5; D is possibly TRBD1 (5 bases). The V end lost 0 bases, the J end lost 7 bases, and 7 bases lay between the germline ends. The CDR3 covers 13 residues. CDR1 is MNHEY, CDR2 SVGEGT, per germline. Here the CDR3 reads CASSYSRGQPQHF. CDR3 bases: TGTGCCAGCAGTTACTCTCGGGGCCAGCCCCAGCATTTT.

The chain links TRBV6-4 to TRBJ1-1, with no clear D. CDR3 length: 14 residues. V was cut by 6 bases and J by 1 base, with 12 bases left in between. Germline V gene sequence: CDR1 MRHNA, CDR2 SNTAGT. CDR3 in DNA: TGTGCCAGCAGGGGTTCTACAAGGAACACTGAAGCTTTCTTT. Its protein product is CASRGSTRNTEAFF.

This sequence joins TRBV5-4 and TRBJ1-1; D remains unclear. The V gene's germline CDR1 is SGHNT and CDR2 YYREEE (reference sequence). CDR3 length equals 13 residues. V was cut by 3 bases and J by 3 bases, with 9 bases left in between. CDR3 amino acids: CASSSGTDTEAFF. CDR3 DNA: TGTGCCAGCAGCTCGGGCACCGACACTGAAGCTTTCTTT. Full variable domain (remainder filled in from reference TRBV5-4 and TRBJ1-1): ETGVTQSPTHLIKTRGQQVTLRCSSQSGHNTVSWYQQALGQGPQFIFQYYREEENGRGNFPPRFSGLQFPNYSSELNVNALELDDSALYLCASSSGTDTEAFFGQGTRLTVV.

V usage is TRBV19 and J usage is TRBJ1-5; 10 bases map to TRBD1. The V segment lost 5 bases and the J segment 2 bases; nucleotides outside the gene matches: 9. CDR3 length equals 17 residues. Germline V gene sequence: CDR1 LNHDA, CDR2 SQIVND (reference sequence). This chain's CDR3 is CASSPSSGTGGNQPQHF. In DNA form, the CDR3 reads TGTGCCAGTAGTCCAAGTTCCGGGACAGGGGGCAATCAGCCCCAGCATTTT.

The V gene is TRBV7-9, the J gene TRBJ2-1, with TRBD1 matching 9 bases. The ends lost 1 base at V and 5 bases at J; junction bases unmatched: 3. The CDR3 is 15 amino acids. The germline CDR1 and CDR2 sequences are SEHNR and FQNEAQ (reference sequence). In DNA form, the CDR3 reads TGTGCCAGCAGCTTAGTAGGGACAGGGAACAATGAGCAGTTCTTC. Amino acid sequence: CASSLVGTGNNEQFF.

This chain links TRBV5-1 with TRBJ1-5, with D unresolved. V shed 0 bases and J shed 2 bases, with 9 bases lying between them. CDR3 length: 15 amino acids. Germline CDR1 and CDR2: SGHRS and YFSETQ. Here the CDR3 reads CASSLGGPGNQPQHF. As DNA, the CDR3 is TGCGCCAGCAGCTTGGGTGGGCCGGGCAATCAGCCCCAGCATTTT.